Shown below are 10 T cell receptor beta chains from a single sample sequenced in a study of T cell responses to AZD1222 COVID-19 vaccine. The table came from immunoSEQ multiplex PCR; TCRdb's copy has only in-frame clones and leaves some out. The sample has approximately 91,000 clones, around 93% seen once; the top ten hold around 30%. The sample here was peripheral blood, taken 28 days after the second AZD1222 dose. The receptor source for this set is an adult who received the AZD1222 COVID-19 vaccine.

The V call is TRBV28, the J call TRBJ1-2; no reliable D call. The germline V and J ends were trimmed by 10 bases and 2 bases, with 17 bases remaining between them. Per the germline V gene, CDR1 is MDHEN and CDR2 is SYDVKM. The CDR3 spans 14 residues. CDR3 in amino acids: CAIRTSLGNYGYTF. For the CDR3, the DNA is TGTGCCATCCGGACCAGTTTGGGAAACTATGGCTACACCTTC.

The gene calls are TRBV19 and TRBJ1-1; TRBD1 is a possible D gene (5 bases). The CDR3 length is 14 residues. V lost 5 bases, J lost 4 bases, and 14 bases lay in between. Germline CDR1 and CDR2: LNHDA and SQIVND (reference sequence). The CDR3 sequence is CASSLRVVGTEAFF. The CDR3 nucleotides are TGTGCCAGTAGTCTCAGGGTCGTTGGCACTGAAGCTTTCTTT.

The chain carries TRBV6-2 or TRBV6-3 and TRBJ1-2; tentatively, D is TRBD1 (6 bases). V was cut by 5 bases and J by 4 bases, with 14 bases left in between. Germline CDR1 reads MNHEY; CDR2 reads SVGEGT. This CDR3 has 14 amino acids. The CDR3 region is CASSTDRFRYGYTF. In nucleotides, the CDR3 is TGTGCCAGCAGTACAGACAGGTTTCGCTATGGCTACACCTTC.

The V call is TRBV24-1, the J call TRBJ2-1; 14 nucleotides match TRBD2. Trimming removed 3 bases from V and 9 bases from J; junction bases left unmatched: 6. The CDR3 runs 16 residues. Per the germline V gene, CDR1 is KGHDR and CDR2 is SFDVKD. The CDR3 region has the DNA TGTGCCACCAGTGATCCCGGGACTAGCGGGAGAGGTGAGCAGTTCTTC. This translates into CATSDPGTSGRGEQFF.

The CDR3: CASSIKSGNKFNEQYF. The DNA of the CDR3 is TGTGCCAGTAGTATAAAAAGCGGGAATAAGTTCAACGAGCAGTACTTC. The chain carries TRBV19 and TRBJ2-7; 7 bases are a match to TRBD2. The CDR3 is 16 amino acids. CDR1 is LNHDA and CDR2 is SQIVND in the germline V gene (reference sequence). J was trimmed by 5 bases and V by 2 bases; bases with no gene match: 12.

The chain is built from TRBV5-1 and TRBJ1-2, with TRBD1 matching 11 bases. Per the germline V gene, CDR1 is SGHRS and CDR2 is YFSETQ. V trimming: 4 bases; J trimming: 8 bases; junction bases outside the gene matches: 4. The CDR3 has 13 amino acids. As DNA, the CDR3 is TGCGCCAGCAGCCTGGGACAGGGGGGCGGCTACACCTTC. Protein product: CASSLGQGGGYTF. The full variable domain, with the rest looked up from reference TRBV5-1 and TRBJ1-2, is KAGVTQTPRYLIKTRGQQVTLSCSPISGHRSVSWYQQTPGQGLQFLFEYFSETQRNKGNFPGRFSGRQFSNSRSEMNVSTLELGDSALYLCASSLGQGGGYTFGSGTRLTVV.

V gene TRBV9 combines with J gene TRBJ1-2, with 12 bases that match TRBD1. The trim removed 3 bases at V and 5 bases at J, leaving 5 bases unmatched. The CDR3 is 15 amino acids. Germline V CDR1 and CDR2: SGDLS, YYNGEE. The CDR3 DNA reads TGTGCCAGCAGCGCGGGGACAGGGGGCCTATATGGCTACACCTTC. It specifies CASSAGTGGLYGYTF. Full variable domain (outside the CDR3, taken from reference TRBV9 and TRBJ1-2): DSGVTQTPKHLITATGQRVTLRCSPRSGDLSVYWYQQSLDQGLQFLIQYYNGEERAKGNILERFSAQQFPDLHSELNLSSLELGDSALYFCASSAGTGGLYGYTFGSGTRLTVV.

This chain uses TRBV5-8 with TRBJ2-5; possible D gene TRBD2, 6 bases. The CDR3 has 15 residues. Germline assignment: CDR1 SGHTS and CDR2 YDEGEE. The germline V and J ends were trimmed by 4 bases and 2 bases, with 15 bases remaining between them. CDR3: CASSQGTSGQETQYF. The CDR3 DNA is TGTGCCAGCAGCCAAGGGACTTCGGGGCAAGAGACCCAGTACTTC.

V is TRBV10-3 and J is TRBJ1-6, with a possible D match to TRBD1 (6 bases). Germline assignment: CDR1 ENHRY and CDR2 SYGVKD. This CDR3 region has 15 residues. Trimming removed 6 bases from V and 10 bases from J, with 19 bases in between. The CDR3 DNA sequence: TGTGCCATCAGAGAAGGGACGGACAGACGATCACCCCTCCACTTT. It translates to CAIREGTDRRSPLHF.

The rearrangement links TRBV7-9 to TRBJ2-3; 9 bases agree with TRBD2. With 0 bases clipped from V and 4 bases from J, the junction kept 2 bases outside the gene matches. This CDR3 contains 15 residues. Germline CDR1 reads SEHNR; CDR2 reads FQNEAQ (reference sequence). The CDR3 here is CASSLASGSSDTQYF. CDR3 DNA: TGTGCCAGCAGCTTAGCTAGCGGGAGTTCAGATACGCAGTATTTT.